This TCR beta chain was found in a study of blood T cell repertoires in COVID-19. In the original analysis: Amplified reference gene primers provided the basis for estimating nucleated cell counts. Sequencing was performed with immunoSEQ multiplex PCR; in TCRdb, only in-frame clones are kept and a portion is missing. The DNA gave D and trimming, while V, J and clone size come from that table. The table records roughly 230,000 clones, around 91% of them present only once. This clone was counted only a few times. The V and J ends lost 3 bases and 7 bases, in that order; junction bases with no gene match: 5. CDR3 length: 14 residues. Germline values: CDR1 DFQATT, CDR2 SNEGSKA (reference sequence). Enrolled during active infection, Seattle patients were then followed longitudinally.

Sequencing was carried out using peripheral blood. The clonotype originates from a woman aged 55 to 70 with COVID-19, enrolled during active disease. The rearrangement uses TRBV20-1 and TRBJ2-1; TRBD2 aligns across 11 bases. As DNA, the CDR3 is TGCAGTGCTAGTCCCACTAGCGGGGGTAATGAGCAGTTCTTC. The encoded protein is CSASPTSGGNEQFF.